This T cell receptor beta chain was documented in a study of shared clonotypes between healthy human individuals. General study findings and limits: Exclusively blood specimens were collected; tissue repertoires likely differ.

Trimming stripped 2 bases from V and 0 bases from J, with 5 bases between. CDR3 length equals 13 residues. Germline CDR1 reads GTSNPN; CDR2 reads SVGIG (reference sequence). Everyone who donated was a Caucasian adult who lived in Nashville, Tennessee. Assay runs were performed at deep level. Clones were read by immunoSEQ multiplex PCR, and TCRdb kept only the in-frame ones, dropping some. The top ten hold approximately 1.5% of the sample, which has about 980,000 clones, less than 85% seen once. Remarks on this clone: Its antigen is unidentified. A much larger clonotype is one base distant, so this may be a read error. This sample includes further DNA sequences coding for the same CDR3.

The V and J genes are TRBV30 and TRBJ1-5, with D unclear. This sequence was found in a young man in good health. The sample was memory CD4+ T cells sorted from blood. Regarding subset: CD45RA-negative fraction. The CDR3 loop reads CAWSRDSNQPQHF. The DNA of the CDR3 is TGTGCCTGGAGTCGGGATAGCAATCAGCCCCAGCATTTT.